This T cell receptor beta chain derives from a study of response to subunit inactivated influenza vaccine. Each CDR3 protein gets one entry after TCRdb re-called the RT-PCR reads with MiXCR. The sample contains more than 600,000 distinct CDR3 sequences, approximately 17% of which appear only once. In germline, CDR1 is SEHNR, CDR2 FQNEAQ (reference sequence). The CDR3 is 12 residues long. Trimming stripped 6 bases from V and 6 bases from J, with 11 bases between. This receptor was identified in a man aged 45-65 years who received an inactivated influenza vaccine. The source material was PBMCs from blood, sampled about 5 days after vaccination. This chain links TRBV7-9 with TRBJ1-2; tentatively, D is TRBD1 (6 bases). The chain's CDR3 is CASSQGMDGYTF. The DNA for the CDR3 is TGTGCCAGCAGTCAGGGGATGGATGGCTACACCTTC.